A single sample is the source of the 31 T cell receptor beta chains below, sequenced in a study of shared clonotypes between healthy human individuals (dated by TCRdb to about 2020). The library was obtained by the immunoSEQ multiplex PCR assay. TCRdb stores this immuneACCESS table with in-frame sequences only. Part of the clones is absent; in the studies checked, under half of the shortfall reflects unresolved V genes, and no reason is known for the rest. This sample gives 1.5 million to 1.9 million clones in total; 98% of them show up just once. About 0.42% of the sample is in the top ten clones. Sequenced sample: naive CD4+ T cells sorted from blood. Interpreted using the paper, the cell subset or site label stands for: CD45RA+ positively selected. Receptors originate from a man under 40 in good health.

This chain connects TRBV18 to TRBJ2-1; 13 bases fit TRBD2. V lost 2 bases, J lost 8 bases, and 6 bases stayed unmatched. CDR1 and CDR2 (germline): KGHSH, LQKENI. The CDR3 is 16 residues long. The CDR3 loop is CASSPYGLAGDDEQFF. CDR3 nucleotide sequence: TGTGCCAGCTCACCATATGGACTAGCGGGAGACGATGAGCAGTTCTTC.

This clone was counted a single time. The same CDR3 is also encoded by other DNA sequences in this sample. CDR3 in amino acids: CASSMTGTYEQYF. CDR3 bases: TGTGCCAGTAGTATGACAGGTACCTACGAGCAGTACTTC. The chain employs TRBV19 and TRBJ2-7; the D gene is possibly TRBD1 (6 bases). Germline V CDR1 and CDR2: LNHDA, SQIVND (reference sequence). Trimming pared 3 bases from V and 2 bases from J, leaving 8 bases between. This CDR3 has 13 amino acids.

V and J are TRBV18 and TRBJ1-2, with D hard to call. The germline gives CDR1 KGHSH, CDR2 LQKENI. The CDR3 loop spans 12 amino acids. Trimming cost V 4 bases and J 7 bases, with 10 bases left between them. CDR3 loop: CASSLPLLGYTF. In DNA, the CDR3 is TGTGCCAGCTCACTCCCCCTCCTTGGCTACACCTTC.

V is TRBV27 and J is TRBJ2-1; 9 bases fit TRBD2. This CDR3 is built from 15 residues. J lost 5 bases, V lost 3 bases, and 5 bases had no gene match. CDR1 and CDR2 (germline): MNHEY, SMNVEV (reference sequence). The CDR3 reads CASSFWREGDNEQFF. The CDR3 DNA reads TGTGCCAGCAGTTTCTGGCGGGAGGGGGACAATGAGCAGTTCTTC.

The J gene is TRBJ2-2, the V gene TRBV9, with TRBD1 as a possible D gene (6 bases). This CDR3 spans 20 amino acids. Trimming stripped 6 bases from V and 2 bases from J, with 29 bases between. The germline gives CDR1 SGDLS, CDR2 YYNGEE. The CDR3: CASTATRDTSTKINTGELFF. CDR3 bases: TGTGCCAGCACCGCCACCCGGGACACATCCACAAAAATTAACACCGGGGAGCTGTTTTTT.

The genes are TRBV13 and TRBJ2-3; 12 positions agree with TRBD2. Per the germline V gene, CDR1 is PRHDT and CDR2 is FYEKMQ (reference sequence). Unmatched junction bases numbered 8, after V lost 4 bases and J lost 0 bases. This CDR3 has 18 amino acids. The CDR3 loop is CASSYPGLAGRSTDTQYF. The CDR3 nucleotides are TGTGCCAGCAGCTACCCCGGACTAGCGGGGAGAAGCACAGATACGCAGTATTTT.

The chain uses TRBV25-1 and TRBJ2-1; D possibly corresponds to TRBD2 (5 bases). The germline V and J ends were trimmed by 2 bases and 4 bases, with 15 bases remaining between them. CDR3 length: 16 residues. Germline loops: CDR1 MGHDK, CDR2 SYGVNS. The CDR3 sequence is CASSEGGLILYNEQFF. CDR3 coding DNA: TGTGCCAGCAGTGAAGGTGGACTTATCCTTTACAATGAGCAGTTCTTC.

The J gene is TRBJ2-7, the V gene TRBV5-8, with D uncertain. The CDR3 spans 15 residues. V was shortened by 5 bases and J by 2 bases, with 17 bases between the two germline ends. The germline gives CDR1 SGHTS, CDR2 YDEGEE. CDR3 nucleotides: TGTGCCAGCAGTCCCCGTGGCCGTGGGGCCTACGAGCAGTACTTC. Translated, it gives CASSPRGRGAYEQYF.

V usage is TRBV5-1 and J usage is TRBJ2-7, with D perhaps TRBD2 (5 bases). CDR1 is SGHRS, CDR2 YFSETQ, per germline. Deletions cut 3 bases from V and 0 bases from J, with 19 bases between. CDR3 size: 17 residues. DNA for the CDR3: TGCGCCAGCAGCTCTCCCTCACGGGGTACCCTCTCCTACGAGCAGTACTTC. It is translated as CASSSPSRGTLSYEQYF. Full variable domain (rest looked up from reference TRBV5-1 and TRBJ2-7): KAGVTQTPRYLIKTRGQQVTLSCSPISGHRSVSWYQQTPGQGLQFLFEYFSETQRNKGNFPGRFSGRQFSNSRSEMNVSTLELGDSALYLCASSSPSRGTLSYEQYFGPGTRLTVT.

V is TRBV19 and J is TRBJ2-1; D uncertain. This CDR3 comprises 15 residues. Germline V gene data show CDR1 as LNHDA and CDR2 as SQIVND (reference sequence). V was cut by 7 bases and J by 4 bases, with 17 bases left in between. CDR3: CASTPSTKRYNEQFF. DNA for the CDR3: TGTGCCAGTACTCCGTCTACAAAAAGATACAATGAGCAGTTCTTC.

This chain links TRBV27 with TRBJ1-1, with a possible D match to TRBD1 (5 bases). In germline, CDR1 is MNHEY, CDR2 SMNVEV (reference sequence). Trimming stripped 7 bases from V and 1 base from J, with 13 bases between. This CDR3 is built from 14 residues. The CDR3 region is CASTPGRSNTEAFF. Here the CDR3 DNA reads TGTGCCAGCACACCGGGACGTTCGAACACTGAAGCTTTCTTT.

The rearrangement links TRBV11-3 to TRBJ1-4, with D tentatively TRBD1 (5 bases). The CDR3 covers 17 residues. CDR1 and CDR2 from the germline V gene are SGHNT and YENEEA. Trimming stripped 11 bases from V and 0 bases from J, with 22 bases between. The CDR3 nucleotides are TGTGCCTGCGGGTCTAGGGACGCCGTAGCAACTAATGAAAAACTGTTTTTT. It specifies CACGSRDAVATNEKLFF.

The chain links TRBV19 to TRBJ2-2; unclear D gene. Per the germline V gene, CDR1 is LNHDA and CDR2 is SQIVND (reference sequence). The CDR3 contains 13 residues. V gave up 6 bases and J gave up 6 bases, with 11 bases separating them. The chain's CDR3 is CASRLTPAGELFF. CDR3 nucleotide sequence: TGTGCCAGTAGGCTTACCCCAGCCGGGGAGCTGTTTTTT.

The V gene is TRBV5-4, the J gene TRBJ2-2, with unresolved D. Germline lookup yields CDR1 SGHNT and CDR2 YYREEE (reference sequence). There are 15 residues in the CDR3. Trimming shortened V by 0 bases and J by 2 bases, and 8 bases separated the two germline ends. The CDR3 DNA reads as TGTGCCAGCAGCTTGGACAGTATCAACACCGGGGAGCTGTTTTTT. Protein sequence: CASSLDSINTGELFF.

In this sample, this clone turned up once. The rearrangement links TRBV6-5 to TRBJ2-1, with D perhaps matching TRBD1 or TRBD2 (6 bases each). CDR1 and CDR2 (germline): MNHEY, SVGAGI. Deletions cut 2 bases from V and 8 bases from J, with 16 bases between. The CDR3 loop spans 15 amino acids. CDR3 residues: CASSYIGGGSDEQFF. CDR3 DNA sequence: TGTGCCAGCAGTTACATCGGGGGCGGAAGCGATGAGCAGTTCTTC.

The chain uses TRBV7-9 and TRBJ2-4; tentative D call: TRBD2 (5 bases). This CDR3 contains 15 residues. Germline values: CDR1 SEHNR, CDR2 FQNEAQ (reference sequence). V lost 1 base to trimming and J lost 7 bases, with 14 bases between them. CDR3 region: CASSLVGLAMNIQYF. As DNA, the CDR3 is TGTGCCAGCAGCTTAGTTGGCCTAGCTATGAACATTCAGTACTTC.

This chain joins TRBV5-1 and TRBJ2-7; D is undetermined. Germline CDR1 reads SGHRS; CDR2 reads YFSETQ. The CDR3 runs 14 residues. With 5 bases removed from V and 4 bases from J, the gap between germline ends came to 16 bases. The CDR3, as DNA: TGCGCCAGCAGTCAGGTACGCCAGACTTACGAGCAGTACTTC. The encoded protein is CASSQVRQTYEQYF.

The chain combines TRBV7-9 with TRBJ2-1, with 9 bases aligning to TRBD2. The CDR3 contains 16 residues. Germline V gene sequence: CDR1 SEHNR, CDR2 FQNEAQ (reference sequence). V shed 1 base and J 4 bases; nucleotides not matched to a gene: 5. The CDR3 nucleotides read TGTGCCAGCAGCTTAGAACGACTAGCGGCTTACAATGAGCAGTTCTTC. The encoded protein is CASSLERLAAYNEQFF.

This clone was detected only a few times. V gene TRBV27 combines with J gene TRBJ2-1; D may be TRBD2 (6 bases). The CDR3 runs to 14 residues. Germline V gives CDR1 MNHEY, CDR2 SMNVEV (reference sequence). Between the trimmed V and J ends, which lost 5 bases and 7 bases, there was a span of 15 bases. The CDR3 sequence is CASSTLEGLNEQFF. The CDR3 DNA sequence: TGTGCCAGCAGTACCCTGGAGGGGCTGAATGAGCAGTTCTTC.

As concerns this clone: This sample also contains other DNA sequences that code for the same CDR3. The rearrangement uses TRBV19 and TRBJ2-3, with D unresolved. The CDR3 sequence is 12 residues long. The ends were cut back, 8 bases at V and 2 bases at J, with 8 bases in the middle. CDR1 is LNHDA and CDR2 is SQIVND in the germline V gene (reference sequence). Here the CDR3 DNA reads TGTGCCAGTTCCCCCCACACAGATACGCAGTATTTT. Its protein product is CASSPHTDTQYF.

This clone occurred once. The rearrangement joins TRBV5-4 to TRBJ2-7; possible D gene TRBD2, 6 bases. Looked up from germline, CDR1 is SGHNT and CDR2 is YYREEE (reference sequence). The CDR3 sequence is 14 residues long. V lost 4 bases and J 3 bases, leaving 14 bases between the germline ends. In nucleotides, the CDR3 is TGTGCCAGCAGCCGGGGGAGCGCCAACTACGAGCAGTACTTC. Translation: CASSRGSANYEQYF.

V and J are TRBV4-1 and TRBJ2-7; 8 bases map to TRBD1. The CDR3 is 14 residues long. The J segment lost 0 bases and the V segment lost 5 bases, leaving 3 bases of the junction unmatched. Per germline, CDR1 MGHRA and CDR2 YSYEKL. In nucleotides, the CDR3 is TGCGCCAGCAGCACCACAGGGGGCTCCTACGAGCAGTACTTC. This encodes CASSTTGGSYEQYF.

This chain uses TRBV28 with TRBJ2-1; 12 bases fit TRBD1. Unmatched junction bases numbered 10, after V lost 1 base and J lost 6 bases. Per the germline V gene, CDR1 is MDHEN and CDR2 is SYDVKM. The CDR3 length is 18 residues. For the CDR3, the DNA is TGTGCCAGCAGTTTATTACTCCCGGGACAGGGGGCGAGCAATGAGCAGTTCTTC. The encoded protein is CASSLLLPGQGASNEQFF.

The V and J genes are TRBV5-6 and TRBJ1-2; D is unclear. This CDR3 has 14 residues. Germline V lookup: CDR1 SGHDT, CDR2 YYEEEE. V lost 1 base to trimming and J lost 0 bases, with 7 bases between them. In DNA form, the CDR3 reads TGTGCCAGCAGCTTGACAGATTCTAACTATGGCTACACCTTC. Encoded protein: CASSLTDSNYGYTF.

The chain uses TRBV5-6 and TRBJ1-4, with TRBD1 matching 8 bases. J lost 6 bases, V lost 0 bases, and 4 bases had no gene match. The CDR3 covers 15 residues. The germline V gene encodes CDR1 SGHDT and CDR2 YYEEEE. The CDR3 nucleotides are TGTGCCAGCAGCTTGGCAGACAGGGGTTATGAAAAACTGTTTTTT. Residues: CASSLADRGYEKLFF.

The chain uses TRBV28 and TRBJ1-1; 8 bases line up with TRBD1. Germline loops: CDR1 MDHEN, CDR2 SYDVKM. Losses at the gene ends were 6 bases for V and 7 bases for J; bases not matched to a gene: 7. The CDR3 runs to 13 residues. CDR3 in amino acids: CASRPPGTGEAFF. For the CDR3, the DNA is TGTGCCAGCAGACCCCCGGGGACAGGTGAAGCTTTCTTT.

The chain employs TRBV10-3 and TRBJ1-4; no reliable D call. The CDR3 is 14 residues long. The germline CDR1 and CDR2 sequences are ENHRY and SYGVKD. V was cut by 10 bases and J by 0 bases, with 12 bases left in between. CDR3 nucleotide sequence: TGTGCCACCACTTACGACGCAACTAATGAAAAACTGTTTTTT. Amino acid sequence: CATTYDATNEKLFF.

The CDR3 DNA reads as TGTGCCAGCAGCTTGGACCCCAGGGGGCAAAGGGACGGCGAGCAGTACTTC. Translated: CASSLDPRGQRDGEQYF. The V call is TRBV5-4, the J call TRBJ2-7; 8 bases map to TRBD1. Losses at the gene ends were 0 bases for V and 6 bases for J; bases not matched to a gene: 14. This CDR3 is 17 amino acids long. Germline loops: CDR1 SGHNT, CDR2 YYREEE (reference sequence).

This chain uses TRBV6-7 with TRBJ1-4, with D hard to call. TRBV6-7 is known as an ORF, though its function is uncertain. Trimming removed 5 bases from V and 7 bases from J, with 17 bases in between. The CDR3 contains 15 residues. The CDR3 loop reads CASSIGVDKGEKLFF. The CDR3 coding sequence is TGTGCCAGCAGTATCGGGGTCGATAAGGGTGAAAAACTGTTTTTT.

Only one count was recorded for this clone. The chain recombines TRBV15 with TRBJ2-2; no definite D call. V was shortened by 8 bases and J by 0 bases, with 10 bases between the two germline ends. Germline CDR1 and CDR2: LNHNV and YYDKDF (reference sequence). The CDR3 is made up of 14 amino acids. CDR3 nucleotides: TGTGCCACCTCACAGCGCGCGAACACCGGGGAGCTGTTTTTT. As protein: CATSQRANTGELFF.

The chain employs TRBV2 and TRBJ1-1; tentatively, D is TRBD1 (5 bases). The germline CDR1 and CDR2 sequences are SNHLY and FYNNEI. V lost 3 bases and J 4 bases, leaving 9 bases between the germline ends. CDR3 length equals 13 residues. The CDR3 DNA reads TGTGCCAGCAGTGACGTAGGGGCCACTGAAGCTTTCTTT. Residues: CASSDVGATEAFF.